The 7 T cell receptor beta chains given below trace back to one sample, sequenced in a study of T cell responses to AZD1222 COVID-19 vaccine. This table comes from immunoSEQ multiplex PCR, and its TCRdb copy is limited to in-frame clones, with some not included. The sample carries about 120,000 clones, 80% to 90% recorded once. Specimen: peripheral blood, collected on day 0 of AZD1222 vaccination. These receptors were taken from an adult in good health.

This chain connects TRBV29-1 to TRBJ2-3; 7 nucleotides agree with TRBD1. Looked up from germline, CDR1 is SQVTM and CDR2 is ANQGSEA. There are 13 residues in the CDR3. With 6 bases clipped from V and 2 bases from J, the junction kept 5 bases outside the gene matches. In DNA, the CDR3 is TGCAGCGTGAGGGGACAGCACACAGATACGCAGTATTTT. Its translation is CSVRGQHTDTQYF.

This clone appeared once. The rearrangement uses TRBV4-3 and TRBJ2-1; 8 positions match TRBD2. With V trimmed by 0 bases and J by 4 bases, 11 bases remained unmatched. Germline lookup yields CDR1 LGHNA and CDR2 YSLEER. The CDR3 has 18 residues. The CDR3 sequence: CASSQEVAWTSSYNEQFF. DNA of the CDR3: TGCGCCAGCAGCCAAGAAGTCGCATGGACTAGCAGTTACAATGAGCAGTTCTTC.

The chain uses TRBV7-2 and TRBJ2-1; D call uncertain. The CDR3 has 11 amino acids. Trimming took off 0 bases at V and 13 bases at J, with 7 bases between the two ends. Germline loops: CDR1 SGHTA, CDR2 FQGNSA. The CDR3 loop reads CASSLASGQFF. Written as DNA, the CDR3 is TGTGCCAGCAGCTTAGCGTCGGGCCAGTTCTTC.

The chain links TRBV7-6 to TRBJ2-3; 8 positions match TRBD2. This CDR3 is built from 16 residues. Germline CDR1 is SGHVS and CDR2 is FNYEAQ. The V gene end was trimmed by 2 bases and the J gene end by 2 bases; junction bases not matched to a gene: 6. CDR3 residues: CASSLSSGGFTDTQYF. In nucleotides, the CDR3 is TGTGCCAGCAGCTTATCCAGCGGGGGATTCACAGATACGCAGTATTTT. The whole variable domain, remainder taken from reference TRBV7-6 and TRBJ2-3, is GAGVSQSPRYKVTKRGQDVALRCDPISGHVSLYWYRQALGQGPEFLTYFNYEAQQDKSGLPNDRFSAERPEGSISTLTIQRTEQRDSAMYRCASSLSSGGFTDTQYFGPGTRLTVL.

J is TRBJ1-2 and V is TRBV10-1, with 11 bases fitting TRBD1. Trimming at V came to 4 bases and at J to 4 bases, leaving 2 bases not matched to a gene. There are 14 residues in the CDR3. Looked up from germline, CDR1 is WNHNN and CDR2 is SYGVQD (reference sequence). This CDR3 is CASSGTGGSYGYTF. For the CDR3, the DNA is TGCGCCAGCAGTGGGACAGGGGGCAGCTATGGCTACACCTTC.

This clone was counted once. The chain is built from TRBV2 and TRBJ2-7; D call uncertain. V lost 2 bases and J lost 1, with 15 bases in between. The CDR3 extends over 16 amino acids. Germline CDR1 reads SNHLY; CDR2 reads FYNNEI. For the CDR3, the DNA is TGTGCCAGCAGTGAATTTAGAAGCAAAGGTTCCTACGAGCAGTACTTC. It yields the protein CASSEFRSKGSYEQYF.

The chain links TRBV2 to TRBJ2-3; unclear D gene. V dropped 1 base and J dropped 0 bases, with 8 bases sitting between them. The CDR3 has 15 amino acids. Germline V CDR1 and CDR2: SNHLY, FYNNEI. In DNA, the CDR3 is TGTGCCAGCAGTGAAGGGGGATTTAGCACAGATACGCAGTATTTT. It yields the protein CASSEGGFSTDTQYF.